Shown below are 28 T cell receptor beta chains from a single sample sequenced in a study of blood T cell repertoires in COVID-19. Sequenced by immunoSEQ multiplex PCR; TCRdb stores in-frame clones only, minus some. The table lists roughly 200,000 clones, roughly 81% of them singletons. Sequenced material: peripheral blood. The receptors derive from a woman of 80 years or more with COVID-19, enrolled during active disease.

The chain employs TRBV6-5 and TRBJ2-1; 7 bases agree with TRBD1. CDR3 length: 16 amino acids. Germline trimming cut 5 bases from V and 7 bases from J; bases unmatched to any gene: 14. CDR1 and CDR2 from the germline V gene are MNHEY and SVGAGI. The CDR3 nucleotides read TGTGCCAGCAGTAACTATCAGGGGGAAGGGTGGAATGAGCAGTTCTTC. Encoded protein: CASSNYQGEGWNEQFF.

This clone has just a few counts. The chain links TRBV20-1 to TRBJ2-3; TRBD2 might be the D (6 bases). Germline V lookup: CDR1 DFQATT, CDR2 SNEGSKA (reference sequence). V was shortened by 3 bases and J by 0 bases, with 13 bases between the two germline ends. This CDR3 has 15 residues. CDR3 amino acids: CSASARTTSTDTQYF. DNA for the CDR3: TGCAGTGCTAGTGCTAGGACTACTAGCACAGATACGCAGTATTTT.

This CDR3 is CASTQGNEQYF. The CDR3 nucleotides are TGTGCCAGCACCCAGGGTAACGAGCAGTACTTC. V is TRBV2 and J is TRBJ2-7; the D gene is possibly TRBD1 (5 bases). Between the trimmed V and J ends, which lost 7 bases and 5 bases, there was a span of 9 bases. Germline V gene sequence: CDR1 SNHLY, CDR2 FYNNEI. This CDR3 contains 11 residues.

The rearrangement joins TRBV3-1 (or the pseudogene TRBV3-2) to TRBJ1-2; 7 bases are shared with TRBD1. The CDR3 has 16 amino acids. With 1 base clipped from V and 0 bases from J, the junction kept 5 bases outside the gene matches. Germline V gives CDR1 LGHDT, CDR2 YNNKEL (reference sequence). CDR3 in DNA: TGTGCCAGCAGCCAAGTGGGGACAGCGCCTAACTATGGCTACACCTTC. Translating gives CASSQVGTAPNYGYTF.

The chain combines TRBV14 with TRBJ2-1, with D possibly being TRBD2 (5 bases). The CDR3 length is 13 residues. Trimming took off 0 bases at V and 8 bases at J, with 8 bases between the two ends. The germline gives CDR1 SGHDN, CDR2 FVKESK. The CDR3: CASSQDTLDEQFF. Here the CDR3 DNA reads TGTGCCAGCAGCCAAGATACACTAGATGAGCAGTTCTTC.

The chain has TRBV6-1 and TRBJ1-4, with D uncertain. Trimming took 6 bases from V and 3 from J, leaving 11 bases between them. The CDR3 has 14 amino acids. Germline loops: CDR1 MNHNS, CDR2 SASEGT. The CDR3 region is CASSPHGSNEKLFF. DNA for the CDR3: TGTGCCAGCAGCCCGCACGGGTCTAATGAAAAACTGTTTTTT.

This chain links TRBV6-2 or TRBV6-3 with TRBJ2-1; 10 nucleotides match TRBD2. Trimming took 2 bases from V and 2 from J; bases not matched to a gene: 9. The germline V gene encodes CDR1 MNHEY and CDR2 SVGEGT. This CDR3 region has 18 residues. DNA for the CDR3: TGTGCCAGCAGTTACCTCCCTAGCGGGGGCCCCACCTACAATGAGCAGTTCTTC. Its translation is CASSYLPSGGPTYNEQFF.

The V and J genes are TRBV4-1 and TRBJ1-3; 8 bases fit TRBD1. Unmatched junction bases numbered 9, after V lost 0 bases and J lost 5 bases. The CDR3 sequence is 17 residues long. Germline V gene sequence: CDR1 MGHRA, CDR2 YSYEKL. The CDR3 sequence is CASSQDNTGGFRNTIYF. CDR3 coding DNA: TGCGCCAGCAGCCAAGATAATACAGGGGGATTTCGAAACACCATATATTTT.

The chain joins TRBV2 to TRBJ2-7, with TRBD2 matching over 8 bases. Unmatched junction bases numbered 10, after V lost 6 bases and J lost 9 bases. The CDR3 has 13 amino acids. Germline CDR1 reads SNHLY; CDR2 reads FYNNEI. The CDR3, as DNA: TGTGCCAGCAGCCTCCGGGAGGGGGTGGGGCAGTACTTC. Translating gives CASSLREGVGQYF.

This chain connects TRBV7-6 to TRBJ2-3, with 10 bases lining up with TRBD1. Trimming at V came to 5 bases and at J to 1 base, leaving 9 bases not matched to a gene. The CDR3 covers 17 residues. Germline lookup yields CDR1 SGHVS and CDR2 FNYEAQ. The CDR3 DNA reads TGTGCCAGCAGCGCCCGGACAGGGGGAGGTCGCACAGATACGCAGTATTTT. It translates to CASSARTGGGRTDTQYF.

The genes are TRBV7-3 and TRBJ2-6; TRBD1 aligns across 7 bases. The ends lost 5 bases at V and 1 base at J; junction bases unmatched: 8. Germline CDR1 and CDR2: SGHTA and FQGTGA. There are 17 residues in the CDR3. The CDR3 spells CASSPTGTASGANVLTF. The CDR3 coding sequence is TGTGCCAGCAGCCCCACCGGGACAGCTTCTGGGGCCAACGTCCTGACTTTC. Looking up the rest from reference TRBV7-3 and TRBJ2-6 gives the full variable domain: GAGVSQTPSNKVTEKGKYVELRCDPISGHTALYWYRQSLGQGPEFLIYFQGTGAADDSGLPNDRFFAVRPEGSVSTLKIQRTERGDSAVYLCASSPTGTASGANVLTFGAGSRLTVL.

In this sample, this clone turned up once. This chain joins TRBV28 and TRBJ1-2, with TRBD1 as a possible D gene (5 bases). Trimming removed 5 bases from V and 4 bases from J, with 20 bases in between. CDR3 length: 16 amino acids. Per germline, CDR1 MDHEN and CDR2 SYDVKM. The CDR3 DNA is TGTGCCAGCAGTCCCGGTGGGGGTGCCGGGAGCTATGGCTACACCTTC. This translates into CASSPGGGAGSYGYTF.

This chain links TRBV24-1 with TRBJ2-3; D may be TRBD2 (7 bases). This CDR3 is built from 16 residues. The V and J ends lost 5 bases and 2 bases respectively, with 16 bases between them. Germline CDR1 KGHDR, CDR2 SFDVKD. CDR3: CATSGEGGSNTDTQYF. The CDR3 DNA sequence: TGTGCCACCAGTGGGGAGGGGGGGTCTAACACAGATACGCAGTATTTT.

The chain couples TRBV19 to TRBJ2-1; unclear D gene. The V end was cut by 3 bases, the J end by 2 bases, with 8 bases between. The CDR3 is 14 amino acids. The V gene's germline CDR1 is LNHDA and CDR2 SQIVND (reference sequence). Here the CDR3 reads CASSIPGPYNEQFF. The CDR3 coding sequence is TGTGCCAGTAGTATTCCAGGTCCCTACAATGAGCAGTTCTTC.

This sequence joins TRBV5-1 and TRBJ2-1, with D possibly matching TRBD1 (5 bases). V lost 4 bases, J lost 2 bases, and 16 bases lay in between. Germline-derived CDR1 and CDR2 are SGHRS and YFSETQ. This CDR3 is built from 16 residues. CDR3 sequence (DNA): TGCGCCAGCAGCCCGGCCCAGGGCAGTCCCTACAATGAGCAGTTCTTC. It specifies CASSPAQGSPYNEQFF.

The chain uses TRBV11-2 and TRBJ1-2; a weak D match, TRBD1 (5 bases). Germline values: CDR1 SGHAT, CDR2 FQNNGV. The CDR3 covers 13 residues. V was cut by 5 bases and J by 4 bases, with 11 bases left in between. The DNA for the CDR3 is TGTGCCAGCAGCGCCGACAGCCGCTATGGCTACACCTTC. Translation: CASSADSRYGYTF.

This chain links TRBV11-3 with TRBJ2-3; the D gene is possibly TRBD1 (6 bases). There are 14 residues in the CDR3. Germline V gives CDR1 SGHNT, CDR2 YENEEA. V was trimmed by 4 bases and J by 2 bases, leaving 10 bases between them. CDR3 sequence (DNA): TGTGCCAGCAGCTCCACAGGGTCCACAGATACGCAGTATTTT. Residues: CASSSTGSTDTQYF.

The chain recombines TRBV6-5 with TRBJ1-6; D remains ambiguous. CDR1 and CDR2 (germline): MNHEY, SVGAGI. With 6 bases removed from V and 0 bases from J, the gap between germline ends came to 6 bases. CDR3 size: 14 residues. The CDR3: CASRKSSYNSPLHF. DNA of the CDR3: TGTGCCAGCAGGAAGAGCTCCTATAATTCACCCCTCCACTTT.

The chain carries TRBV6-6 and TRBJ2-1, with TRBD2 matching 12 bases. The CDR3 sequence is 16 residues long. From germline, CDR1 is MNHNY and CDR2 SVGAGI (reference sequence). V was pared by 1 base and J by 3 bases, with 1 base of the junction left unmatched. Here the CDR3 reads CASSYWTSGDYNEQFF. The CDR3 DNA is TGTGCCAGCAGTTACTGGACTAGCGGGGACTACAATGAGCAGTTCTTC.

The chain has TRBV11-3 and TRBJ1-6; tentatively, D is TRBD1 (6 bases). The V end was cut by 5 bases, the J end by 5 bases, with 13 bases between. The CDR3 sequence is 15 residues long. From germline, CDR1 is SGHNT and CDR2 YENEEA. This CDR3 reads CASSRSGQNNSPLHF. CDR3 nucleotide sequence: TGTGCCAGCAGCCGATCCGGACAGAATAATTCACCCCTCCACTTT.

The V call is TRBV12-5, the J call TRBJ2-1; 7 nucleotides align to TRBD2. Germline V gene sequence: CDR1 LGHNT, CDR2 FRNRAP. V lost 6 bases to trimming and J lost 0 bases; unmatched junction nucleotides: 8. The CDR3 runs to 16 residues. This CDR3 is CASGQKRGNSYNEQFF. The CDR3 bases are TGTGCTAGTGGCCAAAAGCGGGGCAACTCCTACAATGAGCAGTTCTTC.

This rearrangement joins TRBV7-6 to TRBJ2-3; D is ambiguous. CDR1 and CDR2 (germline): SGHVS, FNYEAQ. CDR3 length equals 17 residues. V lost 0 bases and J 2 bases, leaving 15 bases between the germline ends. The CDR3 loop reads CASSLALGSLLTDTQYF. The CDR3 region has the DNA TGTGCCAGCAGCTTAGCGCTTGGGTCACTACTCACAGATACGCAGTATTTT.

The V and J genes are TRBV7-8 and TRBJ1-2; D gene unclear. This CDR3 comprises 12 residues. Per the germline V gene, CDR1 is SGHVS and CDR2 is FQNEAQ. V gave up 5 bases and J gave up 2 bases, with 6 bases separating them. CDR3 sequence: CASSEVNYGYTF. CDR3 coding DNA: TGTGCCAGCAGCGAGGTGAACTATGGCTACACCTTC.

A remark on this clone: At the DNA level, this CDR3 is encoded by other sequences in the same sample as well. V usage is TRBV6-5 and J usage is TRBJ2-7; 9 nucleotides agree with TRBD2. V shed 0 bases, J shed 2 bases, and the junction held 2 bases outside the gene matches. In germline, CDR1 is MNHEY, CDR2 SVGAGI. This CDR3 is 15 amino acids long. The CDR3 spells CASSYSAGGAYEQYF. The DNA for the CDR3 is TGTGCCAGCAGTTACTCTGCGGGGGGGGCCTACGAGCAGTACTTC.

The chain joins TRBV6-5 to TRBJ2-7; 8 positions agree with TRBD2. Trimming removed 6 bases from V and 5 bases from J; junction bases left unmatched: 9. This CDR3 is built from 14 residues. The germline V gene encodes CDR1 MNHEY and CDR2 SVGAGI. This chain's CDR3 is CASRETSVRNEQYF. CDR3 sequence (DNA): TGTGCCAGCAGAGAGACTAGCGTGAGGAACGAGCAGTACTTC.

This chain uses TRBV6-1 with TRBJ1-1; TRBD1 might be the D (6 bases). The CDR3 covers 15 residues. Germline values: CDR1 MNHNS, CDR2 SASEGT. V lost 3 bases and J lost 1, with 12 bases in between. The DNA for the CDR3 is TGTGCCAGCAGTGAGACAGGATCTGCGAACACTGAAGCTTTCTTT. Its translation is CASSETGSANTEAFF.

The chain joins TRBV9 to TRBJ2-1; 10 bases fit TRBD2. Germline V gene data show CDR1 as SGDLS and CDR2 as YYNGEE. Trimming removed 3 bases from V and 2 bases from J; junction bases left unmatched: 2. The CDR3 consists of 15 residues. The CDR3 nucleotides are TGTGCCAGCAGCGAGAGCGGGGGGGCCTACAATGAGCAGTTCTTC. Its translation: CASSESGGAYNEQFF.

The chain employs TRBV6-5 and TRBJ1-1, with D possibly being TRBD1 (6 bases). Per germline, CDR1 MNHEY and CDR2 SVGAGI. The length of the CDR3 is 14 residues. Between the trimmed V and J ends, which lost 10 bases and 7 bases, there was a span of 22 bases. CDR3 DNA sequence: TGTGCCACCAATCGACGCGTTGGGGGCCTTGAAGCTTTCTTT. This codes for CATNRRVGGLEAFF.